The 10 T cell receptor beta chains given below trace back to one sample, sequenced in a study of cytomegalovirus exposure and HLA in healthy donors. The protocol was immunoSEQ multiplex PCR, while the TCRdb copy is restricted to in-frame clones and leaves out a portion. The sample contains over 200,000 clones, around 90% of which appear only once. The source material was PBMCs. These receptors came from a woman aged 18-29 years in good health and CMV-seronegative.

As DNA, the CDR3 is TGTGCCAGCAGTTTATCGACAGGGGATGGCTACACCTTC. This encodes CASSLSTGDGYTF. The chain combines TRBV27 with TRBJ1-2, with 8 nucleotides matching TRBD1. The trim removed 0 bases at V and 6 bases at J, leaving 0 bases unmatched. CDR1 and CDR2 (germline): MNHEY, SMNVEV (reference sequence). The CDR3 extends over 13 amino acids.

This sequence joins TRBV10-3 and TRBJ2-7, with TRBD2 identical over 9 bases. V lost 4 bases to trimming and J lost 4 bases; unmatched junction nucleotides: 2. Germline V gene sequence: CDR1 ENHRY, CDR2 SYGVKD. This CDR3 region has 13 residues. The DNA for the CDR3 is TGTGCCATCAGTGGGACTAGCGCTTACGAGCAGTACTTC. It specifies CAISGTSAYEQYF.

This chain uses TRBV6-6 with TRBJ2-1; 8 nucleotides match TRBD2. Germline assignment: CDR1 MNHNY and CDR2 SVGAGI (reference sequence). This CDR3 is built from 15 residues. V lost 7 bases and J lost 6; bases outside the gene matches: 11. CDR3: CASTPTAGAGNEQFF. The CDR3 DNA reads as TGTGCCAGCACCCCCACAGCGGGAGCGGGCAATGAGCAGTTCTTC.

V and J are TRBV15 and TRBJ1-1; 7 bases fit TRBD1. CDR1 and CDR2 (germline): LNHNV, YYDKDF (reference sequence). The CDR3 contains 15 residues. V trimming: 1 base; J trimming: 0 bases; junction bases outside the gene matches: 2. This CDR3 is CATSRAQGMNTEAFF. CDR3 bases: TGTGCCACCAGCAGAGCACAGGGGATGAACACTGAAGCTTTCTTT.

This chain uses TRBV10-3 with TRBJ1-2; 7 bases are a match to TRBD1. After removal of 4 bases from V and 8 bases from J, the junction contained 1 base not matched to a gene. CDR1 ENHRY and CDR2 SYGVKD come from the germline V gene. The CDR3 has 11 amino acids. DNA for the CDR3: TGTGCCATCAGTGGAGGGGGCGGCTACACCTTC. It translates to CAISGGGGYTF.

This chain connects TRBV5-1 to TRBJ2-1, with TRBD1 as a possible D gene (6 bases). CDR3 length: 15 amino acids. V gave up 0 bases and J gave up 6 bases, with 13 bases separating them. In germline, CDR1 is SGHRS, CDR2 YFSETQ. The DNA of the CDR3 is TGCGCCAGCAGCTTGGTAGGACAGCCAACCAATGAGCAGTTCTTC. It codes for CASSLVGQPTNEQFF. The whole variable domain, filled in from reference TRBV5-1 and TRBJ2-1, reads KAGVTQTPRYLIKTRGQQVTLSCSPISGHRSVSWYQQTPGQGLQFLFEYFSETQRNKGNFPGRFSGRQFSNSRSEMNVSTLELGDSALYLCASSLVGQPTNEQFFGPGTRLTVL.

The count of this clone is one. V usage is TRBV4-1 and J usage is TRBJ2-2, with D possibly TRBD1 on 7 matching bases. This CDR3 is built from 16 residues. Trimming cost V 0 bases and J 4 bases, with 12 bases left between them. The germline CDR1 and CDR2 sequences are MGHRA and YSYEKL. Written as DNA, the CDR3 is TGCGCCAGCAGCCAAGAACAGGGGAGGTTCACCGGGGAGCTGTTTTTT. This gives the protein CASSQEQGRFTGELFF.

The chain combines TRBV27 with TRBJ1-1; 9 positions match TRBD1. J gave up 5 bases and V 5 bases, and 6 bases lay outside the gene matches. Germline V lookup: CDR1 MNHEY, CDR2 SMNVEV (reference sequence). The CDR3 is made up of 14 amino acids. The CDR3 protein is CASSAGQGRTEAFF. CDR3 in DNA: TGTGCCAGCAGTGCAGGACAGGGGAGGACTGAAGCTTTCTTT.

The chain carries TRBV13 and TRBJ2-5; D perhaps matches TRBD2 (5 bases). There are 14 residues in the CDR3. Germline loops: CDR1 PRHDT, CDR2 FYEKMQ (reference sequence). Trimming stripped 5 bases from V and 0 bases from J, with 10 bases between. CDR3 sequence reads: CASSTSLDQETQYF. As DNA, the CDR3 is TGTGCCAGCAGCACCTCACTAGACCAAGAGACCCAGTACTTC.

V is TRBV14 and J is TRBJ2-2; 7 bases align to TRBD1. Germline loops: CDR1 SGHDN, CDR2 FVKESK. V lost 4 bases, J lost 7 bases, and 9 bases stayed unmatched. The CDR3 is made up of 15 amino acids. The CDR3 DNA reads TGTGCCAGCAGCCCTCCAGGACAGGAAGGCGGGGAGCTGTTTTTT. Its protein product is CASSPPGQEGGELFF.